This T cell receptor beta chain was documented in a study of OX40 agonist ivuxolimab in advanced cancers. Across the whole study: Recorded diagnoses for dose-escalation patients were hepatocellular carcinoma, melanoma, renal cell or head and neck cancer.

Patients were excluded for autoimmune disease history or systemic immunosuppression. Trimming took 4 bases from V and 2 from J; bases not matched to a gene: 7. This CDR3 is built from 16 residues. Germline V gene sequence: CDR1 SGHTA, CDR2 FQGNSA. Only in-frame clones appear in the TCRdb table, and some are missing; sequencing was by immunoSEQ multiplex PCR. Of about 120,000 clones listed, 93% are singletons. This receptor was taken from an adult with an advanced solid tumor such as melanoma, head and neck, liver or kidney cancer. This chain joins TRBV7-2 and TRBJ1-5, with 8 bases aligning to TRBD1. The sequenced sample was CD4+ or CD8+ T cells sorted from blood, obtained in a trial of the OX40 agonist ivuxolimab. The CDR3 sequence is CASSSRQDRGNQPQHF. CDR3 bases: TGTGCCAGCAGCTCGAGACAGGACAGGGGCAATCAGCCCCAGCATTTT.